The T cell receptor beta chain described here comes from a study of blood T cell repertoires in COVID-19. Whole-study context: COVID-19 samples, acute and convalescent, were from the United States, Italy and Spain. T cells, B-cell-depleted T cells, or PBMCs supplied cDNA or gDNA.

Original handling: Estimated nucleated cell counts came from reference gene primer amplification. The data were produced by immunoSEQ multiplex PCR, yet TCRdb's version contains in-frame clones alone and is incomplete. V, J and clone size derive from that table, while D and trimming were established from the DNA sequence. Of 300,000 to 400,000 clones listed, around 90% are singletons. Participants, about 18 to 90 years old, spanned about 26 US areas. Trimming removed 3 bases at V and 2 bases at J, with 12 bases between. This CDR3 region has 15 residues. Per the germline V gene, CDR1 is SGHTA and CDR2 is FQGNSA.

The J gene is TRBJ2-3, the V gene TRBV7-2, with D possibly TRBD2 on 7 matching bases. Sequenced sample: PBMCs or T cells enriched from blood (not recorded which). The source of this sequence is a man aged 30 to 45 who had recovered from COVID-19. The CDR3 DNA reads as TGTGCCAGCAGCTTTCCGCGGGGGCTCACAGATACGCAGTATTTT. Translation: CASSFPRGLTDTQYF.